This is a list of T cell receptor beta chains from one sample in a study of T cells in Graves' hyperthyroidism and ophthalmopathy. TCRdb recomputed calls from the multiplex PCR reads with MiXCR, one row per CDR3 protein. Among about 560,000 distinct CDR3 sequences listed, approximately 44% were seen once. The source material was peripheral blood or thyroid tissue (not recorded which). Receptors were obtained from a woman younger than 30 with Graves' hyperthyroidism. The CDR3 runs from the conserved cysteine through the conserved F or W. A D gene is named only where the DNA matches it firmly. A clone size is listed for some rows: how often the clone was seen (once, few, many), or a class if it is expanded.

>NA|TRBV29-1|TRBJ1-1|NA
CSFDGPGNTEAFF
TGCAGCTTCGACGGACCTGGAAACACTGAAGCTTTCTTT
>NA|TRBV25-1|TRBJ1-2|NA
CASSARGWTVYGYTF
TGTGCCAGCAGTGCTAGAGGTTGGACAGTCTATGGCTACACCTTC
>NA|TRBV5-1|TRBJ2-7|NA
CASSLSADSYEQCF
TGCGCCAGCAGCTTGTCAGCGGATTCCTACGAGCAGTGCTTC
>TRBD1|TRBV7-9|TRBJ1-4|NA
CASSQTGQGGSTNEKLFF
TGTGCCAGCAGCCAGACGGGACAGGGAGGGTCCACTAATGAAAAACTGTTTTTT
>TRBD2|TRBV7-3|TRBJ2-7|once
CATRTSGVSYEQYF
TGTGCCACCCGGACTAGCGGGGTCTCCTACGAGCAGTACTTC
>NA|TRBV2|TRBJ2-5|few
CASSLRTKDQETQYF
TGTGCCAGCAGCCTTCGGACGAAAGACCAAGAGACCCAGTACTTC
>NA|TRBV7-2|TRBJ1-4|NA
CASSPWAGNEKLFF
TGTGCCAGCAGCCCCTGGGCAGGGAATGAAAAACTGTTTTTT
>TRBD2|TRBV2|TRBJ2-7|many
CASSSTSGRTYEQYF
TGTGCCAGCAGCTCTACTAGCGGGAGGACCTACGAGCAGTACTTC
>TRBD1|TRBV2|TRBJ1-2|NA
CARVGTGGDGYTF
TGTGCCCGGGTTGGGACAGGGGGGGATGGCTACACCTTC
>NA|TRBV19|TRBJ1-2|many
CASRRLNYGYTF
TGTGCCAGCCGCAGACTTAACTATGGCTACACCTTC
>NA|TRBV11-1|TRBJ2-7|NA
CASSSAVQGPYF
TGTGCCAGCAGCTCTGCGGTACAGGGCCCGTACTTC
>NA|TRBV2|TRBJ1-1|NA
CASSHRPNTEAFF
TGTGCCAGCAGCCACAGACCGAACACTGAAGCTTTCTTT
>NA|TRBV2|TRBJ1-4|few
CASRLLEKLFF
TGTGCCAGCAGGTTATTGGAAAAACTGTTTTTT
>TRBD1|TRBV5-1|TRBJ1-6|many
CASRLDRESLHF
TGCGCCAGCAGGCTCGACAGGGAATCCCTCCACTTT